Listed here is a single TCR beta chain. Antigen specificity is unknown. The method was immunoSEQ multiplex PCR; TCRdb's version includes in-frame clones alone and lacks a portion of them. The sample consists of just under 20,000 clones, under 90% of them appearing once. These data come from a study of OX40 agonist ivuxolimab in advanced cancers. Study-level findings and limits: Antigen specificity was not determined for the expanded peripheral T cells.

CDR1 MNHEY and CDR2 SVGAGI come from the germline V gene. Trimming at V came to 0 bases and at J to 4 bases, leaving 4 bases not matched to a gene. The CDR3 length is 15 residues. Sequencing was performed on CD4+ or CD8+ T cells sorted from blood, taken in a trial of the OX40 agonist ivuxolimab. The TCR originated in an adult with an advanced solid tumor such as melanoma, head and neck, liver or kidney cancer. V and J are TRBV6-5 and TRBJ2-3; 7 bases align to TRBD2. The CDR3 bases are TGTGCCAGCAGTTACTCGACTAGCCTGTCAGATACGCAGTATTTT. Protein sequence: CASSYSTSLSDTQYF.